The next 17 T cell receptor beta chains were all read from a single sample in a study of blood T cell repertoires in COVID-19. The assay was immunoSEQ multiplex PCR, and TCRdb's table has in-frame clones only and misses some. The sample contains some 45,000 clones, 65% to 85% of which appear only once. Sample: peripheral blood. The receptors were sampled from an elderly man in a cohort sampled during active COVID-19.

The CDR3 loop is CASTPVVGFAYEQYF. CDR3 nucleotides: TGTGCCAGCACCCCAGTTGTCGGGTTCGCCTACGAGCAGTACTTC. The rearrangement joins TRBV28 to TRBJ2-7, with D unclear. Trimming shortened V by 7 bases and J by 2 bases, and 18 bases separated the two germline ends. The CDR3 totals 15 residues. Germline V gene lookup returns CDR1 MDHEN and CDR2 SYDVKM.

V is TRBV6-2 or TRBV6-3 and J is TRBJ2-5, with D possibly TRBD1 on 5 matching bases. Looked up from germline, CDR1 is MNHEY and CDR2 is SVGEGT. Trimming cost V 5 bases and J 5 bases, with 15 bases left between them. The CDR3 covers 14 residues. The CDR3 here is CASSLGHLPETQYF. The CDR3 DNA reads as TGTGCCAGCAGTCTCGGACATCTCCCTGAGACCCAGTACTTC.

Notes on this clone: The junction departs from the called germline gene at one end, perhaps through a read error. The chain has TRBV11-3 and TRBJ1-1, with D tentatively TRBD1 (6 bases). The germline gives CDR1 SGHNT, CDR2 YENEEA. CDR3 length: 13 residues. The CDR3 sequence is CASSLEGGTEAFF. CDR3 in DNA: TGTGCCAGCAGCCTAGAGGGGGGCACTGAAGCTTTCTTT.

In its sample, this clone was seen once. V gene TRBV19 combines with J gene TRBJ2-2; the match to TRBD2 covers 10 bases. The CDR3 consists of 16 residues. Trimming took 4 bases from V and 3 from J; bases not matched to a gene: 5. The germline V gene has CDR1 LNHDA and CDR2 SQIVND (reference sequence). Here the CDR3 DNA reads TGTGCCAGTAGTACTCTAGCGGGAGTCGACACCGGGGAGCTGTTTTTT. Protein: CASSTLAGVDTGELFF.

The chain has TRBV24-1 and TRBJ2-1, with 7 bases fitting TRBD2. CDR3 size: 15 residues. CDR1 and CDR2 from the germline V gene are KGHDR and SFDVKD. With V trimmed by 5 bases and J by 1 base, 4 bases remained unmatched. The DNA for the CDR3 is TGTGCCACCAGTGTCCCTAGCGGTTCCTACAATGAGCAGTTCTTC. Protein: CATSVPSGSYNEQFF.

The chain's CDR3 is CASSPGQVNSYEQYF. The CDR3 region has the DNA TGTGCCAGCAGTCCCGGACAGGTTAACTCCTACGAGCAGTACTTC. The genes are TRBV28 and TRBJ2-7; 7 bases match TRBD1. After removal of 5 bases from V and 0 bases from J, the junction contained 7 bases not matched to a gene. There are 15 residues in the CDR3. Germline V CDR1 and CDR2: MDHEN, SYDVKM.

The chain recombines TRBV7-2 with TRBJ1-5; D unresolved. The length of the CDR3 is 13 residues. V lost 0 bases, J lost 4 bases, and 4 bases lay in between. Germline loops: CDR1 SGHTA, CDR2 FQGNSA. The CDR3 DNA reads as TGTGCCAGCAGCTTAGCCCAGAATCAGCCCCAGCATTTT. As protein: CASSLAQNQPQHF.

The chain links TRBV7-2 to TRBJ1-1; D ambiguous. The germline gives CDR1 SGHTA, CDR2 FQGNSA. With 5 bases removed from V and 11 bases from J, the gap between germline ends came to 12 bases. This CDR3 has 11 residues. As DNA, the CDR3 is TGTGCCAGCAGCCGGCTAACGGGGGCTTTCTTT. Amino acid sequence: CASSRLTGAFF.

The J gene is TRBJ2-3, the V gene TRBV5-1, with 11 bases fitting TRBD2. CDR1 is SGHRS, CDR2 YFSETQ, per germline. The ends lost 4 bases at V and 5 bases at J; junction bases unmatched: 3. The CDR3 length is 14 residues. Here the CDR3 DNA reads TGCGCCAGCAGCCCCGGACTAGCGGGAGATACGCAGTATTTT. Its protein product is CASSPGLAGDTQYF.

This rearrangement joins TRBV3-1 (or the pseudogene TRBV3-2) to TRBJ2-7; D is possibly TRBD2 (6 bases). V gave up 5 bases and J gave up 7 bases, with 9 bases separating them. The CDR3 has 11 residues. CDR1 is LGHDT and CDR2 is YNNKEL in the germline V gene (reference sequence). The CDR3 spells CASSGRGEQYF. CDR3 sequence (DNA): TGTGCCAGCAGCGGACGGGGGGAGCAGTACTTC.

The chain employs TRBV6-5 and TRBJ2-5, with 8 bases lining up with TRBD1. The CDR3 extends over 12 amino acids. With V trimmed by 8 bases and J by 5 bases, 4 bases remained unmatched. Germline V gene sequence: CDR1 MNHEY, CDR2 SVGAGI. The CDR3 protein is CASRRTGETQYF. Here the CDR3 DNA reads TGTGCCAGCCGTCGGACAGGGGAGACCCAGTACTTC.

The CDR3 reads CASSRSGSGPKREKLFF. The DNA of the CDR3 is TGCGCCAGCAGCCGAAGCGGGTCGGGCCCGAAGAGGGAAAAACTGTTTTTT. The chain links TRBV4-1 to TRBJ1-4, with unresolved D. From germline, CDR1 is MGHRA and CDR2 YSYEKL. The germline V and J ends were trimmed by 4 bases and 8 bases, with 23 bases remaining between them. The CDR3 totals 17 residues.

The gene calls are TRBV20-1 and TRBJ1-5, with TRBD1 identical over 9 bases. Germline V CDR1 and CDR2: DFQATT, SNEGSKA (reference sequence). Trimming cost V 3 bases and J 3 bases; bases outside gene matches: 3. CDR3 size: 14 residues. CDR3 sequence (DNA): TGCAGTGCTAGTGACAGGGGGGCCAATCAGCCCCAGCATTTT. Residues: CSASDRGANQPQHF.

The CDR3, as DNA: TGTGCCAGCAGTTTTAATGAAGCTTTCTTT. Encoded protein: CASSFNEAFF. This chain joins TRBV28 and TRBJ1-1; D gene unclear. V shed 3 bases and J shed 7 bases, with 3 bases lying between them. The CDR3 has 10 amino acids. The germline V gene encodes CDR1 MDHEN and CDR2 SYDVKM. Full variable domain (outside the CDR3, taken from reference TRBV28 and TRBJ1-1): DVKVTQSSRYLVKRTGEKVFLECVQDMDHENMFWYRQDPGLGLRLIYFSYDVKMKEKGDIPEGYSVSREKKERFSLILESASTNQTSMYLCASSFNEAFFGQGTRLTVV.

A few counts support this clone. This chain uses TRBV18 with TRBJ1-5, with 8 positions matching TRBD1. Losses at the gene ends were 3 bases for V and 5 bases for J; bases not matched to a gene: 3. The CDR3 has 14 amino acids. CDR1 and CDR2 (germline): KGHSH, LQKENI. In DNA form, the CDR3 reads TGTGCCAGCTCACCGACAGGGGATGATCAGCCCCAGCATTTT. This gives the protein CASSPTGDDQPQHF.

This chain's CDR3 is CASRTGNTEAFF. The CDR3 bases are TGTGCCAGCCGAACAGGGAACACTGAAGCTTTCTTT. The genes are TRBV28 and TRBJ1-1; D is possibly TRBD1 (5 bases). The CDR3 consists of 12 residues. V was shortened by 8 bases and J by 1 base, with 8 bases between the two germline ends. From germline, CDR1 is MDHEN and CDR2 SYDVKM.

The chain joins TRBV7-9 to TRBJ1-2; D might be TRBD1 (6 bases). This CDR3 is built from 16 residues. The V gene's germline CDR1 is SEHNR and CDR2 FQNEAQ (reference sequence). Trimming removed 1 base from V and 6 bases from J, with 18 bases in between. The CDR3 region is CASSLGRQAAKDGYTF. The CDR3 region has the DNA TGTGCCAGCAGCTTAGGCCGACAGGCCGCGAAGGATGGCTACACCTTC. Supplemented by reference TRBV7-9 and TRBJ1-2, the full variable domain reads DTGVSQNPRHKITKRGQNVTFRCDPISEHNRLYWYRQTLGQGPEFLTYFQNEAQLEKSRLLSDRFSAERPKGSFSTLEIQRTEQGDSAMYLCASSLGRQAAKDGYTFGSGTRLTVV.